The entry that follows covers one T cell receptor beta chain sequence. TCRdb reprocessed the 5' RACE reads with MiXCR, giving one entry per CDR3 protein. The sample includes some 440,000 distinct CDR3 sequences, approximately 24% of them seen just once. This sample was included in a study of identical twins. Trimming at V came to 7 bases and at J to 5 bases, leaving 6 bases not matched to a gene. The CDR3 contains 14 residues. Germline lookup yields CDR1 MNHEY and CDR2 SVGEGT. This sample was also put to use in a study of T cells expressing NK-cell markers. That study reports: With respect to HCMV, most of the eight sequenced donors were seropositive, and one was seronegative. NKG2C+ dominant clonotypes from roughly 6 donors made up roughly 1.0-8% of CD8+ T cells.

Sequenced: CD4+ T cells sorted from blood. The sequence came from a woman younger than 30 in good health. The rearrangement joins TRBV6-2 or TRBV6-3 to TRBJ2-7; 12 bases map to TRBD2. The CDR3 protein is CASTRLAGANEQYF. As DNA, the CDR3 is TGTGCCAGCACTAGACTAGCGGGAGCTAACGAGCAGTACTTC.